The clone carrying this T cell receptor (beta chain) occurred many times. It was by 5'RACE with 10-nucleotide random UMIs that the cDNA was made. Each CDR3 protein gets one entry after TCRdb re-called the 5' RACE reads with MiXCR. Of some 50,000 distinct CDR3 sequences in the sample, about 26% were seen once. These data belong to a study of neurological immune-mediated disorders. The CDR3 sequence is 16 residues long. Germline values: CDR1 DFQATT, CDR2 SNEGSKA (reference sequence). Trimming cost V 0 bases and J 5 bases; bases outside gene matches: 5. Blood bank volunteers in Maryland, USA, served as healthy controls. The unsorted libraries originated from 2 million PBMCs that had been stored at -80 C.

The origin of this receptor is a woman aged 70-85 years in good health. The rearrangement uses TRBV20-1 and TRBJ2-2, with 11 bases fitting TRBD2. The sample was PBMCs. The CDR3 reads CSARDTSGSFTGELFF. Here the CDR3 DNA reads TGCAGTGCTAGAGACACTAGCGGGAGTTTTACCGGGGAGCTGTTTTTT.